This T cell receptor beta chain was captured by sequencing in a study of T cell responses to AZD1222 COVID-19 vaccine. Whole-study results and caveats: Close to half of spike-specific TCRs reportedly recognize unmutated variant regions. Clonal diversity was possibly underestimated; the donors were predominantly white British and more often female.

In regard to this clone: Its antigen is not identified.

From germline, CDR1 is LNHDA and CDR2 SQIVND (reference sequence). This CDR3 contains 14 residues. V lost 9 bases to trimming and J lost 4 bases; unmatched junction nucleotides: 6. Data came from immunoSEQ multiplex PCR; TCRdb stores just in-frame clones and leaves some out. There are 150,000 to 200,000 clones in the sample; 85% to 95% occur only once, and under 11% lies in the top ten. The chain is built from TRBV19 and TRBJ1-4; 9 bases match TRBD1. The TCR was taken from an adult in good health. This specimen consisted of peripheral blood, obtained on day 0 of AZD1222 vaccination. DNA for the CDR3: TGTGCCAGCTTACAGGGGGCGGGTAATGAAAAACTGTTTTTT. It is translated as CASLQGAGNEKLFF.